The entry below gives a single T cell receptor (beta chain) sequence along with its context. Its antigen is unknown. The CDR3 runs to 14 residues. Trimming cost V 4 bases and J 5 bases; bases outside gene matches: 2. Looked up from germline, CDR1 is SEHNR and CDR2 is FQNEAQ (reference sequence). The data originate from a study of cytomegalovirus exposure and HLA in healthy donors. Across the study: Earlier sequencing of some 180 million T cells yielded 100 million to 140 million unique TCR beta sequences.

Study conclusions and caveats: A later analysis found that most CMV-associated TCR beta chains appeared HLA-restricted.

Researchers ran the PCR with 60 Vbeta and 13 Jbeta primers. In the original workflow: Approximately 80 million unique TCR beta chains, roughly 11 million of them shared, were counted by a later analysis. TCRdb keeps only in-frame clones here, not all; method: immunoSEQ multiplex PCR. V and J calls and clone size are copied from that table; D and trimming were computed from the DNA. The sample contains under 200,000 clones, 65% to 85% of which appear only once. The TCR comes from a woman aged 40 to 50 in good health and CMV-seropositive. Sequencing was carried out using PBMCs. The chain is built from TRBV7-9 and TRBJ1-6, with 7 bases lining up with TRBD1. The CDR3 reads CASSSTGDNSPLHF. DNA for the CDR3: TGTGCCAGCAGCTCTACAGGGGATAATTCACCCCTCCACTTT. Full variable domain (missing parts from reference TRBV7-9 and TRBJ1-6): DTGVSQNPRHKITKRGQNVTFRCDPISEHNRLYWYRQTLGQGPEFLTYFQNEAQLEKSRLLSDRFSAERPKGSFSTLEIQRTEQGDSAMYLCASSSTGDNSPLHFGNGTRLTVT.